What follows are 27 T cell receptor beta chains derived from one specimen sequenced in a study of T cell responses to AZD1222 COVID-19 vaccine. Clones were sequenced by immunoSEQ multiplex PCR, and TCRdb holds only the in-frame ones, with some missing. The sample lists around 160,000 clones; around 83% were seen once. The sequenced sample was peripheral blood, obtained on day 0 of MenACWY control vaccination. All receptors derive from an adult in good health.

V and J are TRBV4-1 and TRBJ2-5, with D tentatively TRBD1 or TRBD2 (5 bases each). Germline CDR1 is MGHRA and CDR2 is YSYEKL. Trimming removed 2 bases at V and 5 bases at J, with 18 bases between. CDR3 length equals 16 residues. Written as DNA, the CDR3 is TGCGCCAGCAGCCAACCCGGGACCGGGAACAGTGAGACCCAGTACTTC. Protein sequence: CASSQPGTGNSETQYF.

This clone ranks as medium-sized (0.01 to 0.1%). J is TRBJ2-1 and V is TRBV9, with TRBD2 matching 8 bases. The J segment lost 5 bases and the V segment lost 6 bases, leaving 10 bases of the junction unmatched. The germline CDR1 and CDR2 sequences are SGDLS and YYNGEE. The CDR3 has 15 residues. In DNA, the CDR3 is TGTGCCAGCACTCCAGGGACTAGTGTTAACAATGAGCAGTTCTTC. It yields the protein CASTPGTSVNNEQFF.

The CDR3 bases are TGTGCTAGTGGTTTGCCCCACCTAGCGGGGGAGTTCGGGGAGCTGTTTTTT. Translated, it gives CASGLPHLAGEFGELFF. The J gene is TRBJ2-2, the V gene TRBV12-5; 10 bases map to TRBD2. The CDR3 loop spans 17 amino acids. Germline assignment: CDR1 LGHNT and CDR2 FRNRAP. Trimming took 2 bases from V and 7 from J; bases not matched to a gene: 10.

The gene calls are TRBV18 and TRBJ1-5; no firm D call. The CDR3 loop spans 15 amino acids. Trimming shortened V by 0 bases and J by 0 bases, and 6 bases separated the two germline ends. CDR1 KGHSH and CDR2 LQKENI come from the germline V gene. This CDR3 is CASSPPPYSNQPQHF. The CDR3 DNA reads TGTGCCAGCTCACCACCCCCCTATAGCAATCAGCCCCAGCATTTT.

This chain uses TRBV11-2 with TRBJ2-5, with TRBD1 identical over 9 bases. The V gene end was trimmed by 2 bases and the J gene end by 4 bases; junction bases not matched to a gene: 5. There are 15 residues in the CDR3. Germline values: CDR1 SGHAT, CDR2 FQNNGV. In nucleotides, the CDR3 is TGTGCCAGCAGCTTAACATCGACAGGGGGAGAGACCCAGTACTTC. Residues: CASSLTSTGGETQYF.

The chain has TRBV7-9 and TRBJ1-1; maybe TRBD1 (5 bases). V shed 9 bases and J shed 1 base, with 12 bases lying between them. Germline lookup yields CDR1 SEHNR and CDR2 FQNEAQ (reference sequence). CDR3 length equals 13 residues. CDR3 bases: TGTGCCAGTCGTTTCAGGGAGAACACTGAAGCTTTCTTT. This codes for CASRFRENTEAFF.

With regard to this clone: At the DNA level, this CDR3 is encoded by other sequences in the same sample as well. The chain is built from TRBV7-2 and TRBJ1-6, with D perhaps matching TRBD1 (6 bases). The CDR3 totals 14 residues. Germline CDR1 and CDR2: SGHTA and FQGNSA. V lost 3 bases and J lost 7, with 10 bases in between. CDR3 loop: CASSFSQGNSPLHF. The CDR3 DNA sequence: TGTGCCAGCAGCTTTTCCCAGGGGAATTCACCCCTCCACTTT.

The gene calls are TRBV5-1 and TRBJ2-7; 7 bases map to TRBD1. The CDR3 is 16 residues long. V trimming: 0 bases; J trimming: 7 bases; junction bases outside the gene matches: 13. Germline lookup yields CDR1 SGHRS and CDR2 YFSETQ. Here the CDR3 reads CASSLEGQLPSNEQYF. CDR3 nucleotides: TGCGCCAGCAGCTTGGAGGGACAGTTGCCTTCTAATGAGCAGTACTTC.

Only one count was recorded for this clone. The V call is TRBV10-1, the J call TRBJ2-3, with TRBD1 matching 7 bases. V was pared by 4 bases and J by 2 bases, with 3 bases of the junction left unmatched. CDR3 length: 14 amino acids. Germline V gene sequence: CDR1 WNHNN, CDR2 SYGVQD (reference sequence). The CDR3 spells CASSGDSTTDTQYF. The CDR3 DNA follows: TGCGCCAGCAGTGGGGACAGCACCACAGATACGCAGTATTTT.

CDR3 sequence (DNA): TGCGCCAGCAGCTATGCCGCCATTGGGGGCAGGGATTCACCCCTCCACTTT. This translates into CASSYAAIGGRDSPLHF. The rearrangement joins TRBV5-1 to TRBJ1-6, with a possible D match to TRBD1 (6 bases). The V and J ends lost 3 bases and 8 bases respectively, with 21 bases between them. The length of the CDR3 is 17 residues. Germline V CDR1 and CDR2: SGHRS, YFSETQ.

The V call is TRBV7-3, the J call TRBJ1-5; 9 bases are a match to TRBD1. The germline V gene has CDR1 SGHTA and CDR2 FQGTGA. The CDR3 totals 13 residues. With 4 bases clipped from V and 7 bases from J, the junction kept 2 bases outside the gene matches. CDR3 region: CASSSDRGQPQHF. CDR3 sequence (DNA): TGTGCCAGCAGCTCGGACAGGGGCCAGCCCCAGCATTTT.

The V gene is TRBV19, the J gene TRBJ1-1; D is ambiguous. There are 13 residues in the CDR3. From germline, CDR1 is LNHDA and CDR2 SQIVND (reference sequence). V was clipped by 7 bases and J by 4 bases, with 13 bases between them. The CDR3 here is CASNLWESTEAFF. CDR3 sequence (DNA): TGTGCCAGTAACTTATGGGAAAGCACTGAAGCTTTCTTT. Full variable domain (missing parts from reference TRBV19 and TRBJ1-1): DGGITQSPKYLFRKEGQNVTLSCEQNLNHDAMYWYRQDPGQGLRLIYYSQIVNDFQKGDIAEGYSVSREKKESFPLTVTSAQKNPTAFYLCASNLWESTEAFFGQGTRLTVV.

The chain has TRBV9 and TRBJ2-1; D gene uncertain. Between the trimmed V and J ends, which lost 4 bases and 8 bases, there was a span of 16 bases. This CDR3 comprises 14 residues. Germline CDR1 and CDR2: SGDLS and YYNGEE. In DNA form, the CDR3 reads TGTGCCAGCAGCCTAAGCCCCTCTTGGGATGAGCAGTTCTTC. Translation gives CASSLSPSWDEQFF. Based on the CDR3 plus reference TRBV9 and TRBJ2-1, the full variable domain is DSGVTQTPKHLITATGQRVTLRCSPRSGDLSVYWYQQSLDQGLQFLIQYYNGEERAKGNILERFSAQQFPDLHSELNLSSLELGDSALYFCASSLSPSWDEQFFGPGTRLTVL.

This chain's CDR3 is CASSYWPIQETQYF. DNA of the CDR3: TGTGCCAGCAGTTACTGGCCTATCCAAGAGACCCAGTACTTC. V and J are TRBV6-2 or TRBV6-3 and TRBJ2-5; D is unclear. The CDR3 has 14 amino acids. Trimming removed 1 base at V and 1 base at J, with 7 bases between. CDR1 and CDR2 (germline): MNHEY, SVGEGT.

This clone was seen a single time. The chain carries TRBV28 and TRBJ1-2, with a possible D match to TRBD1 (6 bases). Germline loops: CDR1 MDHEN, CDR2 SYDVKM. The CDR3 contains 16 residues. V gave up 4 bases and J gave up 4 bases, with 19 bases separating them. The CDR3 sequence: CASSSTGRDRLYGYTF. In nucleotides, the CDR3 is TGTGCCAGCAGTTCTACAGGGAGGGATAGACTCTATGGCTACACCTTC.

The V gene is TRBV19, the J gene TRBJ1-5; TRBD1 aligns across 9 bases. The CDR3 is 14 residues long. From germline, CDR1 is LNHDA and CDR2 SQIVND (reference sequence). V dropped 4 bases and J dropped 4; count of bases not matched to a gene: 2. This CDR3 reads CASSTGTGNQPQHF. The DNA of the CDR3 is TGTGCCAGTAGTACAGGGACAGGGAATCAGCCCCAGCATTTT.

Only one count was recorded for this clone. The J gene is TRBJ1-3, the V gene TRBV5-1, with TRBD1 as a possible D gene (6 bases). V dropped 3 bases and J dropped 2 bases, with 9 bases sitting between them. The CDR3 has 14 residues. Looked up from germline, CDR1 is SGHRS and CDR2 is YFSETQ. The CDR3 nucleotides are TGCGCCAGCAGCTCGGACAGTGCTGGAAACACCATATATTTT. Translated: CASSSDSAGNTIYF.

Comments on this clone: Other DNA sequences within the sample encode an identical CDR3. This chain links TRBV18 with TRBJ2-5, with D uncertain. V dropped 3 bases and J dropped 2 bases, with 1 base sitting between them. Per the germline V gene, CDR1 is KGHSH and CDR2 is LQKENI. This CDR3 contains 11 residues. The DNA for the CDR3 is TGTGCCAGCTCACCTCAAGAGACCCAGTACTTC. It specifies CASSPQETQYF. Full variable domain (rest looked up from reference TRBV18 and TRBJ2-5): NAGVMQNPRHLVRRRGQEARLRCSPMKGHSHVYWYRQLPEEGLKFMVYLQKENIIDESGMPKERFSAEFPKEGPSILRIQQVVRGDSAAYFCASSPQETQYFGPGTRLLVL.

This sequence joins TRBV18 and TRBJ2-1; 11 bases line up with TRBD2. V shed 2 bases and J 9 bases; nucleotides not matched to a gene: 9. Germline assignment: CDR1 KGHSH and CDR2 LQKENI. CDR3 length equals 16 residues. CDR3 region: CASSPGLAGLTGEQFF. The CDR3, as DNA: TGTGCCAGCTCACCAGGACTAGCGGGTCTCACTGGTGAGCAGTTCTTC.

This clone has just a few counts. The V gene is TRBV10-1, the J gene TRBJ2-7; D not resolved. The germline CDR1 and CDR2 sequences are WNHNN and SYGVQD (reference sequence). V was shortened by 0 bases and J by 4 bases, with 7 bases between the two germline ends. This CDR3 comprises 13 residues. The CDR3 DNA reads as TGCGCCAGCAGTGAGTCGAGTGGGTACGAGCAGTACTTC. Translation gives CASSESSGYEQYF.

J is TRBJ2-1 and V is TRBV24-1, with D unresolved. The CDR3 covers 13 residues. With 12 bases removed from V and 8 bases from J, the gap between germline ends came to 19 bases. Germline CDR1 KGHDR, CDR2 SFDVKD. DNA for the CDR3: TGTGCCCCCGAAAGGGCTCCACACGATGAGCAGTTCTTC. This codes for CAPERAPHDEQFF.

This rearrangement joins TRBV10-3 to TRBJ2-3, with TRBD2 identical over 15 bases. V shed 8 bases, J shed 3 bases, and the junction held 3 bases outside the gene matches. The CDR3 loop spans 15 amino acids. The germline gives CDR1 ENHRY, CDR2 SYGVKD. The CDR3 sequence: CAIRGLAGGTDTQYF. Written as DNA, the CDR3 is TGTGCCATCCGAGGACTAGCGGGGGGGACAGATACGCAGTATTTT.

The rearrangement uses TRBV10-2 and TRBJ1-1; D is possibly TRBD1 (5 bases). Trimming removed 6 bases at V and 8 bases at J, with 19 bases between. Looked up from germline, CDR1 is WSHSY and CDR2 is SAAADI. The CDR3 spans 14 residues. The CDR3 reads CASRTGAGGSEAFF. CDR3 nucleotides: TGCGCCAGCAGAACCGGGGCCGGCGGATCGGAAGCTTTCTTT.

This sequence joins TRBV25-1 and TRBJ1-5; no clear D. CDR1 is MGHDK and CDR2 is SYGVNS in the germline V gene. With 3 bases removed from V and 5 bases from J, the gap between germline ends came to 5 bases. The CDR3 has 12 residues. CDR3 bases: TGTGCCAGCAGTGACGGGGATCAGCCCCAGCATTTT. Its translation: CASSDGDQPQHF.

V usage is TRBV7-9 and J usage is TRBJ1-6; D gene ambiguous. Germline V gives CDR1 SEHNR, CDR2 FQNEAQ (reference sequence). The V end lost 7 bases, the J end lost 8 bases, and 12 bases lay between the germline ends. The CDR3 is 13 amino acids. The CDR3 is CASKLSGDSPLHF. Written as DNA, the CDR3 is TGTGCCAGCAAACTAAGCGGGGATTCACCCCTCCACTTT.

This chain joins TRBV5-1 and TRBJ2-2; D is unclear. Germline V gene lookup returns CDR1 SGHRS and CDR2 YFSETQ. The germline V and J ends were trimmed by 1 base and 5 bases, with 12 bases remaining between them. The CDR3 has 15 residues. The CDR3 region has the DNA TGCGCCAGCAGCTTGAACGTCGTAAAGACCGGGGAGCTGTTTTTT. It codes for CASSLNVVKTGELFF.

V gene TRBV11-2 combines with J gene TRBJ1-2; D gene ambiguous. Trimming took 5 bases from V and 3 from J, leaving 13 bases between them. Germline assignment: CDR1 SGHAT and CDR2 FQNNGV. There are 14 residues in the CDR3. This chain's CDR3 is CASSDTTRDYGYTF. The CDR3, as DNA: TGTGCCAGCAGCGACACTACCCGAGACTATGGCTACACCTTC.